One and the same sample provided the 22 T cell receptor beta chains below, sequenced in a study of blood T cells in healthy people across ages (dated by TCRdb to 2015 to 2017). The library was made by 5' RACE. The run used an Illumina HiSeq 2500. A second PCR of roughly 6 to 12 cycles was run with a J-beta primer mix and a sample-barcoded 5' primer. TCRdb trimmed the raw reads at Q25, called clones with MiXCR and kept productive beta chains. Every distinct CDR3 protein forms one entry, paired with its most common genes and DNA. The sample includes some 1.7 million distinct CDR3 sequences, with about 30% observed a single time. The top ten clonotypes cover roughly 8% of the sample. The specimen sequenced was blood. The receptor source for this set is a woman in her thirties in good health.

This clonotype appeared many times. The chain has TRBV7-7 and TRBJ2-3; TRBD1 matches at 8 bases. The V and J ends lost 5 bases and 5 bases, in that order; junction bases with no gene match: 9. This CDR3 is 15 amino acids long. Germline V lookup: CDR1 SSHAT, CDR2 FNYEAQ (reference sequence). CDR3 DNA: TGTGCCAGCAGCGCCCGGACAGGGACGGGAGATACGCAGTATTTT. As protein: CASSARTGTGDTQYF.

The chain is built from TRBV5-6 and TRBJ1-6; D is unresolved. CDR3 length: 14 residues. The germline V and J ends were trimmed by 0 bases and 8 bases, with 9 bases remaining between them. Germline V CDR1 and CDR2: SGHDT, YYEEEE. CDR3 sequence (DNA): TGTGCCAGCAGCTTGGGGGGAACGGATTCACCCCTCCACTTT. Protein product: CASSLGGTDSPLHF.

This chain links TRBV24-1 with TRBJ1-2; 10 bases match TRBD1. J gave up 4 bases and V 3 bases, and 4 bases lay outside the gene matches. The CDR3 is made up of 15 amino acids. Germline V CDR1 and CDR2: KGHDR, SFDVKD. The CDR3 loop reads CATSDRDRGGYGYTF. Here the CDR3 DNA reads TGTGCCACCAGTGATCGGGACAGGGGAGGCTATGGCTACACCTTC.

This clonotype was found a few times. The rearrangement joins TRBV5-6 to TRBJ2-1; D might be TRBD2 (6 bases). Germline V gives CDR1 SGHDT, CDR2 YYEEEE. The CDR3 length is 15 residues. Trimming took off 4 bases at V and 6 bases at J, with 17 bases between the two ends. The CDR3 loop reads CASSKGTGVSNEQFF. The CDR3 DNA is TGTGCCAGCAGCAAGGGAACGGGAGTCTCCAATGAGCAGTTCTTC.

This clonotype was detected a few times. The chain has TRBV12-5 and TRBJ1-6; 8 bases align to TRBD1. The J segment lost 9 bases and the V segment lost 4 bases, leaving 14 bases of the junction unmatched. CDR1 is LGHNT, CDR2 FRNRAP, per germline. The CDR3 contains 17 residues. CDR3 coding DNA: TGTGCTAGTGGTTACTCCCCCGGACAGGGCTGGGGTTCACCCCTCCACTTT. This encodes CASGYSPGQGWGSPLHF.

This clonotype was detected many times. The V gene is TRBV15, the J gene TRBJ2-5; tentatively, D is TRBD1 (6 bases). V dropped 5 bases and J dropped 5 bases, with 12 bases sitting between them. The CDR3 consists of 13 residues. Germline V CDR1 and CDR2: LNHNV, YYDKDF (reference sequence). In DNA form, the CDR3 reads TGTGCCACCAGCGCCTGGACAGAGGAGACCCAGTACTTC. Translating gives CATSAWTEETQYF.

CDR3 nucleotides: TGTGCCAGCTACCCCCAGTTAGAAGAGACCCAGTACTTC. Its translation is CASYPQLEETQYF. The chain recombines TRBV2 with TRBJ2-5; D uncertain. Germline CDR1 is SNHLY and CDR2 is FYNNEI. V gave up 8 bases and J gave up 3 bases, with 13 bases separating them. The CDR3 consists of 13 residues.

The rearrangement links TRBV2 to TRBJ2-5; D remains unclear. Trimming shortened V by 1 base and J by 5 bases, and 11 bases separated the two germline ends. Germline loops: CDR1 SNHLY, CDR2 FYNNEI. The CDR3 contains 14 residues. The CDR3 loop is CASSEGTRVETQYF. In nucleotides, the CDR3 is TGTGCCAGCAGTGAAGGAACCCGGGTGGAGACCCAGTACTTC.

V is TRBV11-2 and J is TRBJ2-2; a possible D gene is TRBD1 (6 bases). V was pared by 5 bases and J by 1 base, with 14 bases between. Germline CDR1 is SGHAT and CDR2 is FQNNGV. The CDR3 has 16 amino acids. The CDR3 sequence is CASSQIDRQNTGELFF. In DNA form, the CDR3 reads TGTGCCAGCAGCCAAATCGACAGGCAGAACACCGGGGAGCTGTTTTTT. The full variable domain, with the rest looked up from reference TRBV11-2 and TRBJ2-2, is EAGVAQSPRYKIIEKRQSVAFWCNPISGHATLYWYQQILGQGPKLLIQFQNNGVVDDSQLPKDRFSAERLKGVDSTLKIQPAKLEDSAVYLCASSQIDRQNTGELFFGEGSRLTVL.

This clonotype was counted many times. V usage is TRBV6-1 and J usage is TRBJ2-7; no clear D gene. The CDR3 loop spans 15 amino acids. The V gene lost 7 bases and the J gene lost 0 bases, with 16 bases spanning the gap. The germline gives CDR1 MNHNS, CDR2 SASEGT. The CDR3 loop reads CASNGLDVSSYEQYF. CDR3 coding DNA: TGTGCCAGCAACGGGTTGGACGTAAGCTCCTACGAGCAGTACTTC.

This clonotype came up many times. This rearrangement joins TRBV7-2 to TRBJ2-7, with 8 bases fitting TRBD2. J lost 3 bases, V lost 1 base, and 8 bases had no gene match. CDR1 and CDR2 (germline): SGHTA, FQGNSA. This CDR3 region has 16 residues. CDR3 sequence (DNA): TGTGCCAGCAGCTTAGGGGTAGCGGGATCGAGCTACGAGCAGTACTTC. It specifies CASSLGVAGSSYEQYF.

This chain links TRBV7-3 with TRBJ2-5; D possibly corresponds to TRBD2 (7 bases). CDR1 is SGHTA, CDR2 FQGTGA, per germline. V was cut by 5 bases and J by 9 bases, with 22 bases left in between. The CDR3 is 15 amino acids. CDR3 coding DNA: TGTGCCAGCAGCCCTGGGGGGGCAGGGGTGGAGGCCCAGTACTTC. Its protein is CASSPGGAGVEAQYF.

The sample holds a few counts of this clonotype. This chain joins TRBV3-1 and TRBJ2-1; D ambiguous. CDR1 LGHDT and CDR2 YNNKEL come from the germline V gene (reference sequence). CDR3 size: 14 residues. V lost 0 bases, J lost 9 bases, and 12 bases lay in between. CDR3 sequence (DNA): TGTGCCAGCAGCCAAGATCCCACTACGAGTGAGCAGTTCTTC. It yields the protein CASSQDPTTSEQFF.

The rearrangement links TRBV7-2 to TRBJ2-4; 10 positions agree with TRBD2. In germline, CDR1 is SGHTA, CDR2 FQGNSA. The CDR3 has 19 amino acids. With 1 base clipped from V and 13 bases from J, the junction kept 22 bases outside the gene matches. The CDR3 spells CASSLDGSGRSLPYNEQYF. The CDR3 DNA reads TGTGCCAGCAGCTTAGATGGTAGCGGGAGGTCTCTACCCTACAATGAGCAGTACTTC. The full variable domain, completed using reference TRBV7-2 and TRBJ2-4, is GAGVSQSPSNKVTEKGKDVELRCDPISGHTALYWYRQSLGQGLEFLIYFQGNSAPDKSGLPSDRFSAERTGGSVSTLTIQRTQQEDSAVYLCASSLDGSGRSLPYNEQYFGAGTRLSVL.

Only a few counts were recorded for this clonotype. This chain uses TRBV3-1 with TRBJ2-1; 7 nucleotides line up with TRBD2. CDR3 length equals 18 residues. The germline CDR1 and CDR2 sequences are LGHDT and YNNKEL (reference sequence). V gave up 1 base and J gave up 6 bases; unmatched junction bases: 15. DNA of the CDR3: TGTGCCAGCAGCCAAGTGCCTATTTTTCCGGGGGGAGTCAATGAGCAGTTCTTC. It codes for CASSQVPIFPGGVNEQFF.

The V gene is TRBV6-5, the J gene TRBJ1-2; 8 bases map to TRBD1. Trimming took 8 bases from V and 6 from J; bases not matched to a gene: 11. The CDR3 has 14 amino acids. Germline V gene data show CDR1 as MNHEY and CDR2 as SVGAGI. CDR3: CASRTGLEGNGYTF. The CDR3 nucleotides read TGTGCCAGCCGGACAGGGTTAGAAGGGAATGGCTACACCTTC.

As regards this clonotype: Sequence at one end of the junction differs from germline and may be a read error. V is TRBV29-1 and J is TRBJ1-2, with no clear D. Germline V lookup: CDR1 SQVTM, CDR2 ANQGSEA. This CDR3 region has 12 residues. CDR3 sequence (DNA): TGCAGCGCCGAGGAGAGCAACTATGACTACACCTTC. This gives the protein CSAEESNYDYTF.

The CDR3: CASSAQGASETQYF. The CDR3 DNA reads TGTGCCAGTTCTGCTCAGGGGGCAAGCGAGACCCAGTACTTC. The genes are TRBV19 and TRBJ2-5, with 8 bases lining up with TRBD1. Germline V lookup: CDR1 LNHDA, CDR2 SQIVND (reference sequence). V was pared by 8 bases and J by 5 bases, with 10 bases of the junction left unmatched. The CDR3 sequence is 14 residues long.

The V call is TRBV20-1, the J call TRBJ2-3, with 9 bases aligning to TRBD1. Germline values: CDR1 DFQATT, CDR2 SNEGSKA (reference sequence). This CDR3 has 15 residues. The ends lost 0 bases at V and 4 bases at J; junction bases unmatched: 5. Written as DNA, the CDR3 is TGCAGTGCTAGAGATTGGACAGGGGCGGCAGATACGCAGTATTTT. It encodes CSARDWTGAADTQYF.

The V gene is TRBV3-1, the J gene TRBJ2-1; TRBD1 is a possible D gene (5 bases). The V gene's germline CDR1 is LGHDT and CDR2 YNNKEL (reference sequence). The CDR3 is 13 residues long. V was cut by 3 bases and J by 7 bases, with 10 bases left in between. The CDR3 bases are TGTGCCAGCAGCCAGCCCGACAGTAATGAGCAGTTCTTC. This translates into CASSQPDSNEQFF.

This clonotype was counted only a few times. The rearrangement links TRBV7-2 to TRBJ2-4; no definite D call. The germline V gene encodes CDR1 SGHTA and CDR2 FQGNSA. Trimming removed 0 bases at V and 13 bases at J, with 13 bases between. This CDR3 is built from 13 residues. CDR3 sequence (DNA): TGTGCCAGCAGCTTAGCATTGTACAATGAGCAGTACTTC. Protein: CASSLALYNEQYF.

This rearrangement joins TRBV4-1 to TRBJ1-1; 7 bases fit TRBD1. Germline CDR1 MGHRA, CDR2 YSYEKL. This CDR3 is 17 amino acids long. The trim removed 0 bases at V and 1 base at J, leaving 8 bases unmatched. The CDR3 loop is CASSQDVRDRPNTEAFF. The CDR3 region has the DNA TGCGCCAGCAGCCAAGATGTCCGGGACAGACCGAACACTGAAGCTTTCTTT.